The 11 T cell receptor beta chains given below trace back to one sample, sequenced in a study of T cell repertoires in cytomegalovirus infection. In TCRdb, the reads were re-called with MiXCR into one record per CDR3 protein. The table records 250,000 to 300,000 distinct CDR3 sequences, 20% to 30% of them present only once. The sequencing input was PBMCs. These receptors all come from a human donor in good health (CMV status not recorded). Some clones in this sample may be carry-over from other donors' samples.

This clonotype was seen a few times. The chain employs TRBV20-1 and TRBJ2-3; 9 bases align to TRBD2. The V segment lost 3 bases and the J segment 5 bases; nucleotides outside the gene matches: 12. This CDR3 has 16 residues. Germline CDR1 DFQATT, CDR2 SNEGSKA (reference sequence). CDR3 nucleotides: TGCAGTGCTAGTAGTACGGCGGGAGGGCCCGGAGATACGCAGTATTTT. This gives the protein CSASSTAGGPGDTQYF.

The chain couples TRBV7-8 to TRBJ2-7, with TRBD1 identical over 7 bases. Looked up from germline, CDR1 is SGHVS and CDR2 is FQNEAQ. This CDR3 region has 16 residues. Trimming took 3 bases from V and 3 from J; bases not matched to a gene: 11. The DNA of the CDR3 is TGTGCCAGCAGCTTGCGTCTCTCGGGACAGAACTACGAGCAGTACTTC. Translation gives CASSLRLSGQNYEQYF.

This clonotype occurred a few times. The genes are TRBV7-9 and TRBJ1-1; D not certain. V was trimmed by 0 bases and J by 10 bases, leaving 9 bases between them. The CDR3 has 12 amino acids. The germline V gene has CDR1 SEHNR and CDR2 FQNEAQ (reference sequence). The CDR3 here is CASSLAPQAAFF. For the CDR3, the DNA is TGTGCCAGCAGCTTAGCACCCCAAGCAGCTTTCTTT.

This rearrangement joins TRBV7-8 to TRBJ2-7; D remains unclear. Germline loops: CDR1 SGHVS, CDR2 FQNEAQ. The CDR3 sequence is 12 residues long. V gave up 5 bases and J gave up 6 bases, with 11 bases separating them. The CDR3 is CASSPSDSEQYF. CDR3 DNA: TGTGCCAGCAGCCCGTCGGATTCCGAGCAGTACTTC.

The chain couples TRBV5-4 to TRBJ2-1, with TRBD2 matching over 7 bases. Germline V lookup: CDR1 SGHNT, CDR2 YYREEE (reference sequence). The CDR3 extends over 20 amino acids. The J segment lost 5 bases and the V segment lost 2 bases, leaving 22 bases of the junction unmatched. CDR3 nucleotide sequence: TGTGCCAGCAGCTTACCCCTTCGGTCCGGCGGGAGTAACACGGACAATGAGCAGTTCTTC. Amino acid sequence: CASSLPLRSGGSNTDNEQFF.

This chain connects TRBV29-1 to TRBJ2-1, with D perhaps matching TRBD2 (6 bases). This CDR3 contains 12 residues. Germline CDR1 is SQVTM and CDR2 is ANQGSEA. Trimming cost V 6 bases and J 4 bases, with 10 bases left between them. The CDR3 nucleotides are TGCAGCGTGGATCTAGCGTACAATGAGCAGTTCTTC. Its protein is CSVDLAYNEQFF.

The rearrangement joins TRBV7-8 to TRBJ2-7; D perhaps matches TRBD2 (5 bases). The CDR3 runs 14 residues. Trimming took off 1 base at V and 0 bases at J, with 7 bases between the two ends. Germline CDR1 is SGHVS and CDR2 is FQNEAQ. The CDR3 is CASSLERISYEQYF. The CDR3 coding sequence is TGTGCCAGCAGCTTAGAGCGGATCTCCTACGAGCAGTACTTC.

This clonotype was observed a few times. This chain connects TRBV10-3 to TRBJ2-1, with 7 nucleotides matching TRBD1. Losses at the gene ends were 6 bases for V and 4 bases for J; bases not matched to a gene: 3. CDR3 size: 13 residues. Germline V gene sequence: CDR1 ENHRY, CDR2 SYGVKD. Here the CDR3 reads CAIRRQGYNEQFF. The CDR3 coding sequence is TGTGCCATCAGGAGACAGGGATACAATGAGCAGTTCTTC.

This clonotype was seen a few times. Written as DNA, the CDR3 is TGTGCCAGCAGACAGATTAACTATGGCTACACCTTC. As protein: CASRQINYGYTF. The V gene is TRBV28, the J gene TRBJ1-2; D gene unclear. With 6 bases removed from V and 1 base from J, the gap between germline ends came to 6 bases. The germline CDR1 and CDR2 sequences are MDHEN and SYDVKM. This CDR3 region has 12 residues.

This clonotype appeared a few times. The gene calls are TRBV29-1 and TRBJ2-1, with D possibly called TRBD1 or TRBD2 (5 bases each). The germline V and J ends were trimmed by 3 bases and 14 bases, with 14 bases remaining between them. The CDR3 totals 11 residues. Per germline, CDR1 SQVTM and CDR2 ANQGSEA. DNA of the CDR3: TGCAGCGTTGACTTGGGACCCGTGGAGTTCTTC. Translating it yields CSVDLGPVEFF.

This clonotype was counted a few times. The chain is built from TRBV20-1 and TRBJ2-1, with D maybe TRBD1 (5 bases). V was cut by 1 base and J by 0 bases, with 13 bases left in between. Germline V gene lookup returns CDR1 DFQATT and CDR2 SNEGSKA (reference sequence). This CDR3 is built from 16 residues. DNA for the CDR3: TGCAGTGCTAGAGCTTATGGGGCAGTCTCCTACAATGAGCAGTTCTTC. This gives the protein CSARAYGAVSYNEQFF.